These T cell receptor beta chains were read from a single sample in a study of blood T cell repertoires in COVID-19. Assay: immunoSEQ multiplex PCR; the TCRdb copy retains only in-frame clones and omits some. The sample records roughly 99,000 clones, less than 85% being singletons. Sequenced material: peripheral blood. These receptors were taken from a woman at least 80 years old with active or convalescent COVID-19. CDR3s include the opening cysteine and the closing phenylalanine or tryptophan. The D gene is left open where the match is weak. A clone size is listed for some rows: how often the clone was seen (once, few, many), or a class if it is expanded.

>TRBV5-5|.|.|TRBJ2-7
CASSWTISYEQYF
TGTGCCAGCAGCTGGACTATCTCCTACGAGCAGTACTTC
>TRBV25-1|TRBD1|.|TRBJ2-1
CASSAGDRPYNEQFF
TGTGCCAGCAGTGCGGGGGACAGGCCCTACAATGAGCAGTTCTTC
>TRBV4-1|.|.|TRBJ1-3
CASSQGEGRVDTIYF
TGCGCCAGCAGCCAAGGAGAAGGCAGGGTAGACACCATATATTTT
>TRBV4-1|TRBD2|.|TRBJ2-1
CASSLRESSGRPSSYNEQFF
TGCGCCAGCAGCCTCAGGGAGTCTAGCGGGAGGCCAAGCTCCTACAATGAGCAGTTCTTC
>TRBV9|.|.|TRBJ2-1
CASSSRALGNEQFF
TGTGCCAGCAGCTCCAGGGCTTTGGGCAATGAGCAGTTCTTC
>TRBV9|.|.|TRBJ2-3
CASSVPEDRRTDTQYF
TGTGCCAGCAGCGTACCAGAGGACAGACGCACAGATACGCAGTATTTT
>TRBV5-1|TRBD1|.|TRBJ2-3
CASTTQGGTGGLGDTQYF
TGCGCCAGCACCACGCAGGGCGGGACAGGCGGGCTTGGAGATACGCAGTATTTT
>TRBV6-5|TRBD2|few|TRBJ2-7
CASTQLAGFHEQYF
TGTGCCAGCACCCAACTAGCGGGATTCCACGAGCAGTACTTC
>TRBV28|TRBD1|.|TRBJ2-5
CASSSGQGEQETQYF
TGTGCCAGCAGTTCCGGACAGGGGGAACAAGAGACCCAGTACTTC
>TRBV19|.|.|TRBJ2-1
CASSPAGRWHEQFF
TGTGCCAGTAGTCCGGCGGGGCGCTGGCATGAGCAGTTCTTC
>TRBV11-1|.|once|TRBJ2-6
CASTPGTYSGANVLTF
TGTGCCAGCACCCCGGGGACTTACTCTGGGGCCAACGTCCTGACTTTC
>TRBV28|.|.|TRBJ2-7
CASSLGHAGNLEQYF
TGTGCCAGCAGCCTAGGACACGCTGGAAATTTGGAGCAGTACTTC
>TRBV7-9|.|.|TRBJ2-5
CASSSGQPATQYF
TGTGCCAGCAGCTCTGGACAGCCCGCGACCCAGTACTTC
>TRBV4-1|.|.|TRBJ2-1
CASSQEQPDLTYNEQFF
TGCGCCAGCAGCCAAGAACAACCGGACTTAACCTACAATGAGCAGTTCTTC
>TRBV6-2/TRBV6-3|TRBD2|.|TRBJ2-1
CASSYSGTSFYNEQFF
TGTGCCAGCAGTTACTCGGGGACTAGCTTCTACAATGAGCAGTTCTTC
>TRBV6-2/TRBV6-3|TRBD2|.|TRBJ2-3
CASSYSGGSGRPTDTQYF
TGTGCCAGCAGTTACTCAGGTGGCAGCGGGAGACCCACAGATACGCAGTATTTT
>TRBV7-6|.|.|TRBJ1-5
CASSLENQQPQHF
TGTGCCAGCAGCTTAGAAAATCAACAGCCCCAGCATTTT
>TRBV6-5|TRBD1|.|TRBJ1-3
CASSPRQGFGNTIYF
TGTGCCAGCAGTCCCCGACAGGGATTTGGAAACACCATATATTTT
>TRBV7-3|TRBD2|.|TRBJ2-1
CASSFGTSFGEQFF
TGTGCCAGCAGCTTCGGGACTAGTTTCGGCGAGCAGTTCTTC